These 8 T cell receptor beta chains were all obtained from the same sample, sequenced in a study of vaccination effects on CD4 cells after COVID-19. Assay used: immunoSEQ multiplex PCR; TCRdb lists only in-frame clones, some missing. The sample holds around 28,000 clones, about three quarters seen once. Expansion of antigen-specific CD4+ T cells with viral peptide pools was carried out by the ViraFEST assay before sequencing. Once cultured for about 9 days, the cells underwent separation to obtain CD4+ T cells. The person had PCR-confirmed SARS-CoV-2 infection between March and December 2020. These receptors are not linked to any known antigen. This material consisted of CD4+ T cells from PBMCs cultured with SARS-CoV-2 spike peptides, taken before COVID-19 vaccination. The receptor set was obtained from a human donor who had a prior SARS-CoV-2 infection.

V is TRBV10-3 and J is TRBJ2-6; D possibly matches TRBD1 or TRBD2 (5 bases each). From germline, CDR1 is ENHRY and CDR2 SYGVKD. Trimming pared 4 bases from V and 0 bases from J, leaving 10 bases between. There are 16 residues in the CDR3. CDR3 DNA sequence: TGTGCCATCAGTGCGGGACGGAACTCTGGGGCCAACGTCCTGACTTTC. It is translated as CAISAGRNSGANVLTF.

The chain carries TRBV13 and TRBJ2-7, with a possible D match to TRBD1 (6 bases). The V end lost 0 bases, the J end lost 6 bases, and 12 bases lay between the germline ends. Germline V CDR1 and CDR2: PRHDT, FYEKMQ (reference sequence). The CDR3 is 14 residues long. CDR3 bases: TGTGCCAGCAGCTTAGGGGGCAGGGGTGGCGAGCAGTACTTC. This sequence encodes CASSLGGRGGEQYF.

This sequence joins TRBV18 and TRBJ2-1; the D is unclear. This CDR3 region has 15 residues. With 3 bases removed from V and 3 bases from J, the gap between germline ends came to 12 bases. Germline-derived CDR1 and CDR2 are KGHSH and LQKENI. CDR3 sequence: CASSPNVGNYNEQFF. As DNA, the CDR3 is TGTGCCAGCTCACCCAATGTTGGGAACTACAATGAGCAGTTCTTC.

The rearrangement uses TRBV19 and TRBJ2-5; D remains ambiguous. V lost 0 bases, J lost 2 bases, and 7 bases lay in between. The CDR3 runs to 14 residues. Germline V CDR1 and CDR2: LNHDA, SQIVND (reference sequence). The CDR3 spells CASSIEWQQETQYF. CDR3 DNA sequence: TGTGCCAGTAGTATAGAATGGCAGCAAGAGACCCAGTACTTC.

The chain has TRBV5-8 and TRBJ2-7, with D perhaps being TRBD1 or TRBD2 (5 bases each). Germline CDR1 reads SGHTS; CDR2 reads YDEGEE. Between the trimmed V and J ends, which lost 2 bases and 4 bases, there was a span of 16 bases. The CDR3 length is 15 residues. The CDR3 region has the DNA TGTGCCAGCAGCTTACGGGACGCCCGGTTTTACGAGCAGTACTTC. As protein: CASSLRDARFYEQYF.

The chain has TRBV9 and TRBJ2-7, with 9 nucleotides matching TRBD1. The CDR3 is 15 amino acids. The trim removed 3 bases at V and 4 bases at J, leaving 8 bases unmatched. In germline, CDR1 is SGDLS, CDR2 YYNGEE. The chain's CDR3 is CASSATGTGTYEQYF. CDR3 in DNA: TGTGCCAGCAGCGCGACCGGGACAGGGACTTACGAGCAGTACTTC.

This chain joins TRBV7-9 and TRBJ1-2, with 10 bases matching TRBD1. CDR3 length: 14 residues. Trimming removed 6 bases from V and 6 bases from J; junction bases left unmatched: 7. Germline loops: CDR1 SEHNR, CDR2 FQNEAQ (reference sequence). This CDR3 reads CASRAPDRGHGYTF. DNA of the CDR3: TGTGCCAGCAGGGCACCCGACAGGGGGCATGGCTACACCTTC. The whole variable domain, filled in from reference TRBV7-9 and TRBJ1-2, reads DTGVSQNPRHKITKRGQNVTFRCDPISEHNRLYWYRQTLGQGPEFLTYFQNEAQLEKSRLLSDRFSAERPKGSFSTLEIQRTEQGDSAMYLCASRAPDRGHGYTFGSGTRLTVV.

The chain combines TRBV7-8 with TRBJ2-7, with D tentatively TRBD1 (5 bases). Germline V CDR1 and CDR2: SGHVS, FQNEAQ. CDR3 size: 16 residues. Trimming shortened V by 4 bases and J by 1 base, and 17 bases separated the two germline ends. The CDR3 sequence is CASSSTGTLVSYEQYF. The DNA of the CDR3 is TGTGCCAGCAGCTCCACAGGTACTCTCGTATCCTACGAGCAGTACTTC.